This TCR beta chain was observed in a study of regulatory T cells in long-lasting Graves disease. The time point denotes: newly diagnosed GD, antithyroid drugs for less than 3 months. Extracted PBMC RNA gave rise to the TCR library. Assembly of TCR beta libraries relied on iRepertoire HTBI primers together with Arm-PCR of CDR3 regions. TCRdb reanalysed the multiplex PCR reads using MiXCR and keeps one entry per CDR3 protein. This table holds around 230,000 distinct CDR3 sequences, 15% to 20% found once. Study-level points and caveats: Persistent patients shared more public clonotypes (around 3,000) than new patients (about 930).

Germline V lookup: CDR1 SNHLY, CDR2 FYNNEI. The CDR3 covers 12 residues. Trimming took off 8 bases at V and 5 bases at J, with 12 bases between the two ends. Regarding this clonotype: Its antigen is not identified.

Sequenced material: peripheral blood mononuclear cells (PBMCs), taken at new diagnosis, from a patient treated with antithyroid drugs. This sequence joins TRBV2 and TRBJ2-5, with D perhaps matching TRBD1 (6 bases). This TCR came from a female donor with Graves disease. CDR3 region: CASGGEFETQYF. DNA for the CDR3: TGTGCCAGCGGGGGCGAGTTCGAGACCCAGTACTTC. The whole variable domain, remainder taken from reference TRBV2 and TRBJ2-5, is EPEVTQTPSHQVTQMGQEVILRCVPISNHLYFYWYRQILGQKVEFLVSFYNNEISEKSEIFDDQFSVERPDGSNFTLKIRSTKLEDSAMYFCASGGEFETQYFGPGTRLLVL.